This TCR beta chain was sequenced in a study of human T cells and chemical hapten exposure. Study summary: Per-sample TCR yields varied mainly from small pooled library volume differences.

Losses at the gene ends were 3 bases for V and 0 bases for J; bases not matched to a gene: 3. The CDR3 consists of 15 residues. Germline V gene lookup returns CDR1 MNHEY and CDR2 SMNVEV (reference sequence). TCRdb itself ran the RACE reads through MiXCR, one entry per CDR3 protein. The table shows about 340,000 distinct CDR3 sequences, with around 7% occurring only once. Time point described: patch test 1, 2 weeks after DPC sensitization. Treatment here: therapeutic diphenylcyclopropenone sensitization with weekly scalp DPC. Those who donated were patients with alopecia, 18 to 70 years of age, and suitable for DPC. This clonotype was seen a few times.

Sample: whole blood, taken in connection with sensitization to the hapten diphenylcyclopropenone (DPC). The rearrangement links TRBV27 to TRBJ2-7; 9 nucleotides match TRBD1. The TCR sequence derives from a woman aged 18-30 years with alopecia areata. Some clones in this sample may be carry-over from other donors' samples. The CDR3: CASSFSTGGSYEQYF. The CDR3 nucleotides are TGTGCCAGCAGTTTCTCGACAGGGGGCTCCTACGAGCAGTACTTC.